These 8 T cell receptor beta chains share one sample of origin, sequenced in a study of T cell responses to AZD1222 COVID-19 vaccine. The data were produced by immunoSEQ multiplex PCR, yet TCRdb's version contains in-frame clones alone and is incomplete. The sample lists about 160,000 clones; about 88% were seen once. Source: peripheral blood, taken on day 0 of AZD1222 vaccination. These receptor sequences come from an adult in good health.

V is TRBV19 and J is TRBJ1-5; D remains unclear. Germline values: CDR1 LNHDA, CDR2 SQIVND (reference sequence). The CDR3 has 15 residues. V was cut by 3 bases and J by 7 bases, with 16 bases left in between. The CDR3 is CASSIGLPGRQPQHF. The CDR3 DNA reads as TGTGCCAGTAGTATCGGTCTACCTGGGCGCCAGCCCCAGCATTTT.

The CDR3: CASSEPAGTSGFYEQFF. The CDR3 DNA is TGTGCCAGCAGTGAACCAGCCGGGACTAGCGGGTTCTATGAGCAGTTCTTC. The chain carries TRBV25-1 and TRBJ2-1, with TRBD2 identical over 12 bases. The V gene's germline CDR1 is MGHDK and CDR2 SYGVNS. This CDR3 has 17 residues. The junction had 10 bases not matched to a gene; V was cut back by 2 bases and J by 8 bases.

The rearrangement links TRBV12-3 or TRBV12-4 to TRBJ1-5; the D gene is possibly TRBD1 (5 bases). The CDR3 extends over 13 amino acids. V was cut by 5 bases and J by 6 bases, with 11 bases left in between. The CDR3 DNA sequence: TGTGCCAGCAGTGTACTCAGGGTTCAGCCCCAGCATTTT. This translates into CASSVLRVQPQHF.

V gene TRBV7-2 combines with J gene TRBJ2-3; 9 bases match TRBD2. This CDR3 has 17 amino acids. CDR1 SGHTA and CDR2 FQGNSA come from the germline V gene. Unmatched junction bases numbered 13, after V lost 8 bases and J lost 1 base. CDR3 sequence (DNA): TGTGCCAGCCAAGAGGCGGGGGGGGCGACTGGCACAGATACGCAGTATTTT. Encoded protein: CASQEAGGATGTDTQYF.

The chain has TRBV4-3 and TRBJ2-1, with TRBD1 matching 7 bases. From germline, CDR1 is LGHNA and CDR2 YSLEER. This CDR3 is built from 15 residues. After removal of 2 bases from V and 5 bases from J, the junction contained 6 bases not matched to a gene. CDR3 in DNA: TGCGCCAGCAGCCAATTGAAGGGGGCTAACAATGAGCAGTTCTTC. It translates to CASSQLKGANNEQFF.

This clone has only one observation. The rearrangement joins TRBV27 to TRBJ2-1; D is perhaps TRBD1 or TRBD2 (5 bases each). V gave up 3 bases and J gave up 3 bases, with 21 bases separating them. Germline CDR1 is MNHEY and CDR2 is SMNVEV (reference sequence). This CDR3 comprises 18 residues. The CDR3 reads CASSFIFLLGTDYNEQFF. The CDR3, as DNA: TGTGCCAGCAGTTTTATCTTCCTCCTAGGGACGGACTACAATGAGCAGTTCTTC.

V and J are TRBV9 and TRBJ1-2, with 7 bases matching TRBD1. Germline V CDR1 and CDR2: SGDLS, YYNGEE. The CDR3 is 12 residues long. V trimming: 3 bases; J trimming: 7 bases; junction bases outside the gene matches: 3. The DNA for the CDR3 is TGTGCCAGCAGCGCGACAGGGAGTGGCTACACCTTC. Encoded protein: CASSATGSGYTF.

This clone showed up just once. Here the CDR3 reads CASSLYSQGRNTEAFF. CDR3 nucleotides: TGTGCCAGTAGCCTGTATTCCCAGGGTCGGAACACTGAAGCTTTCTTT. The gene calls are TRBV19 and TRBJ1-1, with a possible D match to TRBD1 (5 bases). CDR3 length equals 16 residues. CDR1 and CDR2 from the germline V gene are LNHDA and SQIVND (reference sequence). V dropped 6 bases and J dropped 1 base, with 18 bases sitting between them.